The TCR beta chain described here comes from a study of Ad26.COV2.S vaccination and SARS-CoV-2 variants. Study-level information: The authors gave Ad26.COV2.S intramuscularly, either once or twice 56 days apart. Findings of the study overall: Analytic work on TCR breadth and depth might have understated the full extent of total T cell responses.

Concerning this clone: What it recognizes is unknown.

Germline lookup yields CDR1 KGHDR and CDR2 SFDVKD. V lost 0 bases to trimming and J lost 5 bases; unmatched junction nucleotides: 7. The CDR3 runs 17 residues. Treatment here: around 19 received Ad26.COV2.S at low or high dose, single or two shots; 5 received placebo; per-sample allocation not given. Specimen acquisition occurred on day 63 following the initial vaccine or placebo injection. The vaccine delivered Wuhan-strain SARS-CoV-2 spike through an Ad26 vector. Assay: immunoSEQ multiplex PCR; the TCRdb copy retains only in-frame clones and omits some. The sample holds about 450,000 clones; approximately 92% are singletons and the top ten take around 2.6%.

The TCR was taken from a person between 18 and 65 years old who received the Ad26.COV2.S COVID-19 vaccine or a placebo. The specimen comprised peripheral blood, sampled in a trial of Ad26.COV2.S vaccine versus placebo. The chain joins TRBV24-1 to TRBJ2-5; 11 bases fit TRBD1. DNA for the CDR3: TGTGCCACCAGTGATTTGCCAGGACAGGGGGCGAGGGAGACCCAGTACTTC. It codes for CATSDLPGQGARETQYF.